The next 23 T cell receptor beta chains were all read from a single sample in a study of vaccination effects on CD4 cells after COVID-19. The protocol was immunoSEQ multiplex PCR, while the TCRdb copy is restricted to in-frame clones and leaves out a portion. The sample includes tens of thousands of clones, 65% to 80% of them seen just once. The antigens for these receptors are not known. Before sequencing, viral peptide pools were used by the ViraFEST assay to expand antigen-specific CD4+ T cells. Investigators separated out CD4+ T cells once about 10 days of culture had passed. None of these healthy vaccinees had been infected with SARS-CoV-2 before vaccination. The sequencing here drew on CD4+ T cells from PBMCs cultured with HCoV-NL63 spike peptides, taken before COVID-19 vaccination. The receptors stem from a human donor who received a COVID-19 vaccine.

The J gene is TRBJ1-4, the V gene TRBV18; D is possibly TRBD1 (5 bases). The V gene lost 3 bases and the J gene lost 6 bases, with 8 bases spanning the gap. The CDR3 extends over 13 amino acids. Germline V gene data show CDR1 as KGHSH and CDR2 as LQKENI. The CDR3 DNA sequence: TGTGCCAGCTCACCGTTAGGGGATGAAAAACTGTTTTTT. As protein: CASSPLGDEKLFF.

The chain combines TRBV7-2 with TRBJ2-2, with a weak D call TRBD1 (5 bases). Germline lookup yields CDR1 SGHTA and CDR2 FQGNSA. V was cut by 3 bases and J by 2 bases, with 10 bases left in between. This CDR3 spans 15 amino acids. In DNA form, the CDR3 reads TGTGCCAGCAGCTTGGGGCAGGGTAACACCGGGGAGCTGTTTTTT. It encodes CASSLGQGNTGELFF.

The chain couples TRBV6-1 to TRBJ1-4; no clear D. V dropped 3 bases and J dropped 7 bases, with 12 bases sitting between them. The CDR3 runs 14 residues. Germline CDR1 and CDR2: MNHNS and SASEGT. CDR3 sequence: CASSEEVVLEKLFF. The CDR3 region has the DNA TGTGCCAGCAGTGAGGAGGTGGTTCTTGAAAAACTGTTTTTT.

The chain couples TRBV6-2 or TRBV6-3 to TRBJ2-7; 7 bases line up with TRBD2. The J segment lost 3 bases and the V segment lost 3 bases, leaving 2 bases of the junction unmatched. This CDR3 comprises 13 residues. Germline CDR1 reads MNHEY; CDR2 reads SVGEGT. This chain's CDR3 is CASSYERGYEQYV. CDR3 bases: TGTGCCAGCAGTTATGAGCGGGGCTACGAGCAGTACGTC.

This chain uses TRBV6-2 or TRBV6-3 with TRBJ2-2; 9 bases agree with TRBD1. Germline CDR1 MNHEY, CDR2 SVGEGT. V lost 5 bases to trimming and J lost 5 bases; unmatched junction nucleotides: 12. The CDR3 has 17 residues. The CDR3 nucleotides read TGTGCCAGCAGTAACCCGGGACAGGGCGTTAGGACCGGGGAGCTGTTTTTT. This encodes CASSNPGQGVRTGELFF.

The gene calls are TRBV6-6 and TRBJ2-3; TRBD2 matches 11 bases. This CDR3 is 15 amino acids long. V trimming: 8 bases; J trimming: 7 bases; junction bases outside the gene matches: 11. CDR1 is MNHNY and CDR2 is SVGAGI in the germline V gene (reference sequence). The CDR3 here is CASARLAGPPNTQYF. In DNA, the CDR3 is TGTGCCAGCGCTAGACTAGCGGGGCCTCCCAATACGCAGTATTTT.

The chain employs TRBV21-1 and TRBJ2-7. TRBV21-1 is deemed a pseudogene. The CDR3 runs 15 residues. CDR3 amino acids: CASSPPTEAYVEQYV. CDR3 in DNA: TGTGCCAGCAGCCCCCCCACAGAGGCCTACGTGGAGCAGTACGTC.

This clone has only one observation. The rearrangement uses TRBV7-2 and TRBJ2-3; tentative D call: TRBD2 (6 bases). V was trimmed by 9 bases and J by 6 bases, leaving 16 bases between them. This CDR3 contains 13 residues. CDR1 SGHTA and CDR2 FQGNSA come from the germline V gene. As DNA, the CDR3 is TGTGCCAGTGAGACGACTAGATTCGATACGCAGTATTTT. Translation: CASETTRFDTQYF.

The chain carries TRBV6-1 and TRBJ1-3; D remains unclear. V was clipped by 0 bases and J by 4 bases, with 1 base between them. The V gene's germline CDR1 is MNHNS and CDR2 SASEGT. The CDR3 extends over 12 amino acids. The CDR3 DNA reads TGTGCCAGCAGTGAAGCAGGAAACACCATATATTTT. This gives the protein CASSEAGNTIYF.

The V gene is TRBV5-1, the J gene TRBJ1-1; the match to TRBD1 covers 7 bases. Per the germline V gene, CDR1 is SGHRS and CDR2 is YFSETQ. The CDR3 spans 13 residues. Trimming removed 3 bases from V and 7 bases from J; junction bases left unmatched: 6. The CDR3 bases are TGCGCCAGCAGCTCCGACTACAGGGGTGAAGCTTTCTTT. Translation: CASSSDYRGEAFF.

A few counts support this clone. The gene calls are TRBV30 and TRBJ1-1; D is possibly TRBD1 (6 bases). The CDR3 runs to 12 residues. The V end was cut by 4 bases, the J end by 1 base, with 7 bases between. Germline CDR1 GTSNPN, CDR2 SVGIG (reference sequence). This CDR3 is CAWTRGNTEAFF. As DNA, the CDR3 is TGTGCCTGGACCAGGGGGAACACTGAAGCTTTCTTT.

V gene TRBV12-3 or TRBV12-4 combines with J gene TRBJ1-2; a weak D match, TRBD1 (6 bases). V was cut by 6 bases and J by 8 bases, with 16 bases left in between. The CDR3 loop spans 13 amino acids. In DNA form, the CDR3 reads TGTGCCAGCAGCCGAAGGACAGTCGGAGGCTACACCTTC. Protein: CASSRRTVGGYTF.

In its sample, this clone was seen once. The V and J genes are TRBV6-2 or TRBV6-3 and TRBJ2-2, with 10 bases matching TRBD1. The trim removed 2 bases at V and 8 bases at J, leaving 11 bases unmatched. The germline V gene encodes CDR1 MNHEY and CDR2 SVGEGT. The CDR3 is 17 amino acids. The CDR3 nucleotides read TGTGCCAGCAGTTACAGGCAAGGGACAGGGGTTAAAGGGGAGCTGTTTTTT. The encoded protein is CASSYRQGTGVKGELFF.

CDR3 nucleotide sequence: TGCGCCAGCAGCCAAGTGTTAGGGGGGGACATTCAGTACTTC. Protein sequence: CASSQVLGGDIQYF. The chain joins TRBV4-3 to TRBJ2-4, with D tentatively TRBD2 (7 bases). The CDR3 runs 14 residues. In germline, CDR1 is LGHNA, CDR2 YSLEER. Trimming removed 1 base at V and 8 bases at J, with 12 bases between.

V gene TRBV5-5 combines with J gene TRBJ1-3, with no clear D. The V end was cut by 1 base, the J end by 3 bases, with 8 bases between. The CDR3 consists of 14 residues. The germline V gene has CDR1 SGHKS and CDR2 YYEKEE (reference sequence). CDR3 sequence (DNA): TGTGCCAGCAGCTTGCCCAGCCTTGGAAACACCATATATTTT. It translates to CASSLPSLGNTIYF. The full variable domain, completed using reference TRBV5-5 and TRBJ1-3, is DAGVTQSPTHLIKTRGQQVTLRCSPISGHKSVSWYQQVLGQGPQFIFQYYEKEERGRGNFPDRFSARQFPNYSSELNVNALLLGDSALYLCASSLPSLGNTIYFGEGSWLTVV.

The rearrangement links TRBV7-9 to TRBJ2-2; D is unclear. The CDR3 has 14 residues. The germline V gene encodes CDR1 SEHNR and CDR2 FQNEAQ (reference sequence). Trimming left V 6 bases short and J 0 bases short, with 8 bases between. The CDR3 sequence: CASRKDTNTGELFF. CDR3 bases: TGTGCCAGCAGAAAAGACACGAACACCGGGGAGCTGTTTTTT.

This chain connects TRBV10-3 to TRBJ2-1; TRBD1 matches 7 bases. CDR3 length: 15 amino acids. Unmatched junction bases numbered 4, after V lost 5 bases and J lost 0 bases. Looked up from germline, CDR1 is ENHRY and CDR2 is SYGVKD. The CDR3 coding sequence is TGTGCCATCAGTTGGGCAGGGGGCTCCTACAATGAGCAGTTCTTC. Protein: CAISWAGGSYNEQFF.

This clone was found a few times. This chain uses TRBV30 with TRBJ2-4, with TRBD2 matching over 7 bases. This CDR3 is 13 amino acids long. J was trimmed by 6 bases and V by 2 bases; bases with no gene match: 4. The germline CDR1 and CDR2 sequences are GTSNPN and SVGIG (reference sequence). The DNA for the CDR3 is TGTGCCTGGAGTACGGGGGGTGCAAACATTCAGTACTTC. Translating gives CAWSTGGANIQYF.

The V and J genes are TRBV5-1 and TRBJ2-1, with 8 bases matching TRBD2. The length of the CDR3 is 18 residues. Germline values: CDR1 SGHRS, CDR2 YFSETQ. The V gene end was trimmed by 4 bases and the J gene end by 5 bases; junction bases not matched to a gene: 17. CDR3 nucleotide sequence: TGCGCCAGCAGCCTGGCGGGGGGTGGGGCCACCAGAGACAATGAGCAGTTCTTC. Its translation is CASSLAGGGATRDNEQFF.

The chain links TRBV12-5 to TRBJ2-3, with 7 bases matching TRBD1. The CDR3 totals 15 residues. The germline V gene encodes CDR1 LGHNT and CDR2 FRNRAP. After removal of 3 bases from V and 1 base from J, the junction contained 4 bases not matched to a gene. CDR3 loop: CASGLSGTGTDTQYF. The DNA of the CDR3 is TGTGCTAGTGGTTTATCCGGGACAGGCACAGATACGCAGTATTTT.

The V call is TRBV14, the J call TRBJ2-1; D possibly corresponds to TRBD1 (5 bases). The CDR3 runs 14 residues. V was clipped by 5 bases and J by 5 bases, with 13 bases between them. The germline V gene encodes CDR1 SGHDN and CDR2 FVKESK. The CDR3 loop is CASSRQIQNNEQFF. Here the CDR3 DNA reads TGTGCCAGCAGCAGACAGATTCAGAACAATGAGCAGTTCTTC.

This clone was counted a single time. The V and J genes are TRBV5-1 and TRBJ1-2; tentative D call: TRBD1 (5 bases). Trimming took off 0 bases at V and 2 bases at J, with 14 bases between the two ends. Germline lookup yields CDR1 SGHRS and CDR2 YFSETQ. The CDR3 sequence is 16 residues long. CDR3 in DNA: TGCGCCAGCAGCTTGGCGGCAGGGCTACAAAACTATGGCTACACCTTC. It is translated as CASSLAAGLQNYGYTF.

CDR3 DNA: TGCAGTGCCCGGAATCAGAATGAAGCTTTCTTT. This sequence encodes CSARNQNEAFF. The rearrangement uses TRBV20-1 and TRBJ1-1; D is unclear. V dropped 6 bases and J dropped 7 bases, with 12 bases sitting between them. This CDR3 comprises 11 residues. Germline CDR1 is DFQATT and CDR2 is SNEGSKA (reference sequence).